This entry lists 27 T cell receptor beta chains sequenced from one sample in a study of radiation and T cells in renal cell carcinoma. Only in-frame clones appear in the TCRdb table, and some are missing; sequencing was by immunoSEQ multiplex PCR. The table includes some 150,000 clones, roughly 80% detected once. Sample time point: baseline pretreatment blood. Treatment meaning: 15 Gy SBRT to primary tumor, nephrectomy 4 weeks later. The material was blood, obtained from a patient whose treatment included radiotherapy and nephrectomy. Receptor source: a woman in her fifties or sixties with renal cell carcinoma.

This chain uses TRBV6-4 with TRBJ2-6, with D uncertain. Germline CDR1 reads MRHNA; CDR2 reads SNTAGT. The CDR3 runs 14 residues. The ends were cut back, 3 bases at V and 4 bases at J, with 7 bases in the middle. CDR3 nucleotides: TGTGCCAGCAGTGAGAGAGAAGGGGCCAACGTCCTGACTTTC. This translates into CASSEREGANVLTF.

The chain combines TRBV5-6 with TRBJ1-1; 10 bases match TRBD1. The germline CDR1 and CDR2 sequences are SGHDT and YYEEEE. V was clipped by 2 bases and J by 0 bases; unmatched bases: 7. The CDR3 loop spans 17 amino acids. The chain's CDR3 is CASSLTRQGAMNTEAFF. In DNA form, the CDR3 reads TGTGCCAGCAGCTTAACCCGACAGGGGGCAATGAACACTGAAGCTTTCTTT.

The chain is built from TRBV6-5 and TRBJ2-7; D unresolved. The CDR3 loop spans 14 amino acids. Germline CDR1 is MNHEY and CDR2 is SVGAGI. The ends were cut back, 2 bases at V and 3 bases at J, with 11 bases in the middle. CDR3 protein: CASSYNRQDYEQYF. In DNA form, the CDR3 reads TGTGCCAGCAGTTACAACCGGCAGGACTACGAGCAGTACTTC.

This clone turned up a few times. The chain uses TRBV7-3 and TRBJ1-2, with D perhaps matching TRBD1 (5 bases). Trimming took off 5 bases at V and 4 bases at J, with 17 bases between the two ends. The CDR3 is 15 amino acids. Germline V gene sequence: CDR1 SGHTA, CDR2 FQGTGA. The CDR3 is CASSPREGQGYGYTF. The CDR3 DNA follows: TGTGCCAGCAGCCCGCGGGAGGGGCAGGGCTATGGCTACACCTTC.

This sequence joins TRBV10-3 and TRBJ2-7; 8 bases fit TRBD2. Germline V lookup: CDR1 ENHRY, CDR2 SYGVKD. CDR3 length equals 15 residues. The V segment lost 6 bases and the J segment 2 bases; nucleotides outside the gene matches: 9. The DNA for the CDR3 is TGTGCCATCAGGGATCTAGCGGGTTCGACCTACGAGCAGTACTTC. Translation gives CAIRDLAGSTYEQYF.

The rearrangement uses TRBV27 and TRBJ2-3; D is possibly TRBD2 (6 bases). The V gene's germline CDR1 is MNHEY and CDR2 SMNVEV (reference sequence). V dropped 6 bases and J dropped 1 base, with 14 bases sitting between them. The CDR3 sequence is 15 residues long. The chain's CDR3 is CASRRTGVRTDTQYF. The DNA of the CDR3 is TGTGCCAGCAGACGAACGGGGGTTCGCACAGATACGCAGTATTTT.

The chain employs TRBV15 and TRBJ2-5; TRBD1 agrees at 7 bases. The CDR3 consists of 15 residues. Per the germline V gene, CDR1 is LNHNV and CDR2 is YYDKDF (reference sequence). V was pared by 3 bases and J by 5 bases, with 9 bases of the junction left unmatched. DNA for the CDR3: TGTGCCACCAGCAGCAACAGGGGCTCGTCCGAGACCCAGTACTTC. As protein: CATSSNRGSSETQYF.

Details on this clone: Distinct nucleotide sequences in the sample also encode this CDR3. CDR3 region: CASSPTMGGNQPQHF. The CDR3 coding sequence is TGTGCCAGCAGCCCAACGATGGGGGGCAATCAGCCCCAGCATTTT. The chain is built from TRBV9 and TRBJ1-5, with D possibly being TRBD1 (5 bases). Per germline, CDR1 SGDLS and CDR2 YYNGEE. V dropped 4 bases and J dropped 2 bases, with 13 bases sitting between them. This CDR3 comprises 15 residues.

The chain carries TRBV15 and TRBJ2-1; D unresolved. V gave up 8 bases and J gave up 4 bases, with 12 bases separating them. This CDR3 has 13 residues. CDR1 is LNHNV, CDR2 YYDKDF, per germline (reference sequence). CDR3 sequence (DNA): TGTGCCACCTCAGTCATTCTGTACAATGAGCAGTTCTTC. This gives the protein CATSVILYNEQFF.

This clone was seen a handful of times. The rearrangement uses TRBV27 and TRBJ2-6, with D unclear. The CDR3 is 15 residues long. CDR1 and CDR2 (germline): MNHEY, SMNVEV (reference sequence). V was trimmed by 5 bases and J by 2 bases, leaving 10 bases between them. The CDR3 nucleotides read TGTGCCAGCAGTCCCTTGGCCGCTGGGGCCAACGTCCTGACTTTC. It encodes CASSPLAAGANVLTF.

A single count supports this clone. The gene calls are TRBV29-1 and TRBJ1-1; TRBD1 might be the D (6 bases). The V end was cut by 4 bases, the J end by 8 bases, with 14 bases between. CDR1 is SQVTM and CDR2 is ANQGSEA in the germline V gene. This CDR3 is 12 amino acids long. CDR3 DNA sequence: TGCAGCGTTGCGGTTCAGGGGAGAGAAGCTTTCTTT. Protein: CSVAVQGREAFF.

The CDR3 sequence: CASTGSEGGTGELFF. The DNA of the CDR3 is TGCGCCAGCACCGGCTCTGAGGGCGGGACCGGGGAGCTGTTTTTT. The chain recombines TRBV5-1 with TRBJ2-2, with D possibly being TRBD2 (5 bases). Germline CDR1 and CDR2: SGHRS and YFSETQ. The CDR3 has 15 residues. Trimming removed 6 bases at V and 5 bases at J, with 17 bases between.

This clone was detected only a few times. The chain combines TRBV13 with TRBJ1-1; a weak D match, TRBD1 (5 bases). This CDR3 comprises 16 residues. Between the trimmed V and J ends, which lost 0 bases and 0 bases, there was a span of 11 bases. Germline V lookup: CDR1 PRHDT, CDR2 FYEKMQ (reference sequence). The CDR3 region has the DNA TGTGCCAGCAGCTTAGGACAGGTTGGATTGAACACTGAAGCTTTCTTT. This gives the protein CASSLGQVGLNTEAFF.

This clone was found once. The rearrangement uses TRBV6-5 and TRBJ1-1; weak D call: TRBD1 (5 bases). The CDR3 loop spans 13 amino acids. The V gene's germline CDR1 is MNHEY and CDR2 SVGAGI. V was cut by 6 bases and J by 4 bases, with 12 bases left in between. For the CDR3, the DNA is TGTGCCAGCAGCACGGTGAGGGGCACTGAAGCTTTCTTT. Protein product: CASSTVRGTEAFF.

The rearrangement links TRBV10-3 to TRBJ1-5; maybe TRBD1 (6 bases). CDR1 is ENHRY, CDR2 SYGVKD, per germline. This CDR3 region has 13 residues. CDR3 in DNA: TGTGCTGTATCACAGGGCGGAGATCAGCCCCAGCATTTT. Protein product: CAVSQGGDQPQHF.

The V and J genes are TRBV6-6 and TRBJ2-7; 11 bases fit TRBD2. The CDR3 loop spans 15 amino acids. Germline CDR1 and CDR2: MNHNY and SVGAGI (reference sequence). Unmatched junction bases numbered 14, after V lost 10 bases and J lost 6 bases. The CDR3 region has the DNA TGTGCCACCTCATACTCGACTAGCGGGACGCGCGAGCAGTACTTC. Protein sequence: CATSYSTSGTREQYF.

The rearrangement uses TRBV19 and TRBJ2-7, with 7 positions matching TRBD1. Losses at the gene ends were 5 bases for V and 7 bases for J; bases not matched to a gene: 8. This CDR3 is 13 amino acids long. Germline lookup yields CDR1 LNHDA and CDR2 SQIVND (reference sequence). The CDR3 spells CASSRQGPWEQYF. The CDR3 DNA is TGTGCCAGTAGTCGACAGGGTCCATGGGAGCAGTACTTC.

This chain links TRBV7-2 with TRBJ2-2; D perhaps matches TRBD2 (6 bases). Per the germline V gene, CDR1 is SGHTA and CDR2 is FQGNSA. Trimming shortened V by 5 bases and J by 4 bases, and 14 bases separated the two germline ends. This CDR3 is 15 amino acids long. CDR3 residues: CASSLRTGGTGELFF. The DNA for the CDR3 is TGTGCCAGCAGCCTGCGGACCGGGGGCACCGGGGAGCTGTTTTTT.

This clone has only a few counts. The chain employs TRBV28 and TRBJ1-1; D is ambiguous. Germline loops: CDR1 MDHEN, CDR2 SYDVKM. The CDR3 runs 12 residues. With 6 bases removed from V and 7 bases from J, the gap between germline ends came to 12 bases. The CDR3 DNA reads TGTGCCAGCAGCCCGCAGCCAATTGAAGCTTTCTTT. This encodes CASSPQPIEAFF.

The chain has TRBV25-1 and TRBJ1-5; tentative D call: TRBD1 (5 bases). The V and J ends lost 7 bases and 4 bases respectively, with 8 bases between them. Germline V gives CDR1 MGHDK, CDR2 SYGVNS. This CDR3 has 12 residues. The CDR3 DNA is TGTGCCAGCAAGCAGGGAAATCAGCCCCAGCATTTT. Its translation is CASKQGNQPQHF.

This chain links TRBV5-6 with TRBJ2-7; D ambiguous. Between the trimmed V and J ends, which lost 4 bases and 6 bases, there was a span of 17 bases. Germline V gene data show CDR1 as SGHDT and CDR2 as YYEEEE. This CDR3 comprises 14 residues. CDR3 sequence reads: CASSETPTQSEQYF. The CDR3 bases are TGTGCCAGCAGCGAAACCCCAACTCAAAGCGAGCAGTACTTC.

The chain carries TRBV6-5 and TRBJ1-2; possible D gene TRBD1, 5 bases. CDR1 MNHEY and CDR2 SVGAGI come from the germline V gene. Trimming left V 7 bases short and J 5 bases short, with 11 bases between. The CDR3 is 12 residues long. CDR3 DNA sequence: TGTGCCAGCAAAGGGACGGAATATGGCTACACCTTC. This encodes CASKGTEYGYTF.

V usage is TRBV19 and J usage is TRBJ1-1; 8 positions match TRBD1. V trimming: 3 bases; J trimming: 1 base; junction bases outside the gene matches: 7. The CDR3 length is 16 residues. Germline V lookup: CDR1 LNHDA, CDR2 SQIVND (reference sequence). CDR3 protein: CASSIVTGVTNTEAFF. The CDR3 DNA reads TGTGCCAGTAGTATCGTGACAGGGGTAACGAACACTGAAGCTTTCTTT.

This chain uses TRBV7-6 with TRBJ2-2, with D possibly TRBD1 on 5 matching bases. The CDR3 is 13 amino acids. V lost 5 bases and J 8 bases, leaving 12 bases between the germline ends. CDR1 SGHVS and CDR2 FNYEAQ come from the germline V gene. CDR3 in DNA: TGTGCCAGCAGCCAAGCAGGGATTGGGGAGCTGTTTTTT. Amino acid sequence: CASSQAGIGELFF.

The chain is built from TRBV10-3 and TRBJ1-1; D is ambiguous. V lost 6 bases, J lost 5 bases, and 7 bases lay in between. The germline V gene has CDR1 ENHRY and CDR2 SYGVKD. There are 11 residues in the CDR3. CDR3 loop: CAIRRGTEAFF. The CDR3 bases are TGTGCCATCAGGAGAGGGACTGAAGCTTTCTTT.

The chain carries TRBV5-1 and TRBJ1-1; D may be TRBD1 (5 bases). This CDR3 spans 15 amino acids. Germline assignment: CDR1 SGHRS and CDR2 YFSETQ. The V end lost 0 bases, the J end lost 5 bases, and 14 bases lay between the germline ends. The DNA for the CDR3 is TGCGCCAGCAGCTTGGCCGGGACTGAGGGGACTGAAGCTTTCTTT. As protein: CASSLAGTEGTEAFF.

The chain carries TRBV11-2 and TRBJ1-6, with no clear D. Germline values: CDR1 SGHAT, CDR2 FQNNGV. V was shortened by 1 base and J by 9 bases, with 7 bases between the two germline ends. The CDR3 is made up of 13 amino acids. The chain's CDR3 is CASSLVQFSPLHF. CDR3 DNA: TGTGCCAGCAGCTTAGTTCAGTTTTCACCCCTCCACTTT.